A selection of T cell receptor beta chains follows, all from one sample in a study of a mutant IDH1 vaccine in newly diagnosed glioma. The data were produced by immunoSEQ multiplex PCR, yet TCRdb's version contains in-frame clones alone and is incomplete. Here the sample spans about 50,000 clones, approximately 88% being singletons. Antigen specificity for these receptors is unknown. The source material was PBMCs, sampled from a glioma patient whose treatment included an IDH1 peptide vaccine. Every receptor here comes from a woman aged 25 to 45 with glioma. Some clones in this sample may be carry-over from other donors' samples. The CDR3 runs from the conserved cysteine through the conserved F or W.

v_gene,j_gene,CDR3aa
TRBV19,TRBJ2-6,CASSPGGGANVLTF
TRBV30,TRBJ1-1,CAWGRGVDTEAFF
TRBV4-1,TRBJ1-3,CASSQGGGPGNTIYF
TRBV6-5,TRBJ2-2,CASRPDRGTGELFF
TRBV30,TRBJ2-1,CAWNGPWGEQFF
TRBV10-3,TRBJ1-2,CAISEGGVGRNYGYTF
TRBV5-1,TRBJ1-1,CASSNGGNTEAFF
TRBV5-1,TRBJ1-1,CASSAGRRCAEAFF
TRBV7-7,TRBJ2-7,CASSLARGNYEQYF
TRBV27,TRBJ1-5,CASGPPARPQHF
TRBV18,TRBJ1-1,CASSPPTQGEAFF
TRBV12-5,TRBJ1-1,CASAPRGTEAFF
TRBV2,TRBJ2-5,CASKGLRETQYF
TRBV4-1,TRBJ2-5,CASSQDIEGLTTETQYF
TRBV18,TRBJ2-3,CASSLGPPRGTDTQYF
TRBV25-1,TRBJ2-6,CASGEGARYYSGANVLTF
TRBV7-9,TRBJ1-4,CASRPGTSEKLFF
TRBV2,TRBJ1-5,CASRITGYSNQPQHF
TRBV5-1,TRBJ1-1,CASSVRGQGNTEAFF
TRBV15,TRBJ1-5,CATSRDDPASNQPQHF
TRBV19,TRBJ2-1,CASSFGLAGLIPGQFF
TRBV19,TRBJ2-6,CASSMGQSGANVLTF
TRBV7-6,TRBJ1-1,CASSDDLTENTEAFF
TRBV6-1,TRBJ1-3,CASSESGQGNTIYF
TRBV6-5,TRBJ1-5,CASSTGGSQPQHF
TRBV27,TRBJ1-2,CASSSSDRVYGYTF
TRBV5-4,TRBJ2-5,CASSLAGTSGTETQYF
TRBV6-1,TRBJ1-5,CASSAGPGSNQPQHF
TRBV10-3,TRBJ2-7,CAIFSGRGEQYF
TRBV7-9,TRBJ2-6,CASDRVSGANVLTF
TRBV6-5,TRBJ2-2,CASSTPPNTGELFF
TRBV15,TRBJ1-1,CATSRDGRTALVAEAFF
TRBV23-1,TRBJ1-5,CASSQWRKGFNQPQHF
TRBV2,TRBJ2-1,CASSLGLGTGFTNEQFF
TRBV10-1,TRBJ2-2,CASSEKRLAGELFF
TRBV19,TRBJ2-5,CASSIDRGRETQYF
TRBV7-9,TRBJ1-1,CASESTGGLNTEAFF
TRBV19,TRBJ2-4,CASRFSGGGGNIQYF
TRBV7-9,TRBJ2-1,CASESGLAYNEQFF
TRBV29-1,TRBJ2-1,CSVELNPHEQFF
TRBV7-7,TRBJ2-7,CASSPLGGLAGGPEYEQYF
TRBV7-9,TRBJ1-1,CASSSTLNTEAFF
TRBV9,TRBJ1-3,CASSLTGGEGNTIYF
TRBV7-8,TRBJ1-5,CASSLYVGRGGGNQPQHF
TRBV27,TRBJ2-1,CASSLAVAANNEQFF
TRBV19,TRBJ2-7,CASWEKGEYF
TRBV10-2,TRBJ1-1,CASSLGTGPNTEAFF
TRBV10-3,TRBJ1-5,CAISGQDNQPQHF
TRBV19,TRBJ1-1,CASSMGREITEAFF
TRBV5-4,TRBJ2-7,CASTFGEAAYEQYF
TRBV6-1,TRBJ2-7,CASSSDRGLYEQYF
TRBV27,TRBJ2-1,CASTLLSRGDEQFF
TRBV11-3,TRBJ1-1,CASSTGQGEGTEAFF